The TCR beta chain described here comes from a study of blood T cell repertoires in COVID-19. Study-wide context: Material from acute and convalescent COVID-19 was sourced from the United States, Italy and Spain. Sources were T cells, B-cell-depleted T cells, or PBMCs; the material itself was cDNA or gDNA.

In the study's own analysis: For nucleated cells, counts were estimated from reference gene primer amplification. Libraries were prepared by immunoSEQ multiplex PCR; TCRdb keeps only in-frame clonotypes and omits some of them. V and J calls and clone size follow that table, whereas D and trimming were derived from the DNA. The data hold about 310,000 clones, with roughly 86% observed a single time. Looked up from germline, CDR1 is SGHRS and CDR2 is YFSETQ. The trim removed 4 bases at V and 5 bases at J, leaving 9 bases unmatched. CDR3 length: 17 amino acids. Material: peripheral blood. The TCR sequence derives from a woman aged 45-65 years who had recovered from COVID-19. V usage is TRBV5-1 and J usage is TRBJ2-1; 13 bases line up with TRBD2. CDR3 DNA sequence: TGCGCCAGCAGCCCCCGGGCAGGACTAGCGGGGGACAATGAGCAGTTCTTC. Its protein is CASSPRAGLAGDNEQFF.